The T cell receptor beta chain described here comes from a study of blood T cell repertoires in COVID-19. The overall study: COVID-19 samples from acute and convalescent phases originated in the United States, Italy and Spain. PBMCs, B-cell-depleted T cells, or T cells were the source of the cDNA or gDNA that made up the material.

This clone showed up just a few times. Authors' methods: Estimates of nucleated cell counts were drawn from the amplification of reference gene primers. Measured with immunoSEQ multiplex PCR; TCRdb has only the in-frame clones, and not every one. D and trimming were read from the DNA, whereas the V and J calls and clone size are those reported in that table. The sample carries a few hundred thousand clones, approximately 90% recorded once. V was clipped by 4 bases and J by 8 bases, with 14 bases between them. From germline, CDR1 is MDHEN and CDR2 SYDVKM. This CDR3 has 13 amino acids. The sequence was obtained from a woman in her twenties or thirties with COVID-19, enrolled during active disease. Sequencing was carried out using peripheral blood. This chain links TRBV28 with TRBJ1-2; perhaps TRBD1 as D (6 bases). The CDR3 is CASSSTGHGGYTF. For the CDR3, the DNA is TGTGCCAGCAGTTCAACAGGGCACGGGGGCTACACCTTC.